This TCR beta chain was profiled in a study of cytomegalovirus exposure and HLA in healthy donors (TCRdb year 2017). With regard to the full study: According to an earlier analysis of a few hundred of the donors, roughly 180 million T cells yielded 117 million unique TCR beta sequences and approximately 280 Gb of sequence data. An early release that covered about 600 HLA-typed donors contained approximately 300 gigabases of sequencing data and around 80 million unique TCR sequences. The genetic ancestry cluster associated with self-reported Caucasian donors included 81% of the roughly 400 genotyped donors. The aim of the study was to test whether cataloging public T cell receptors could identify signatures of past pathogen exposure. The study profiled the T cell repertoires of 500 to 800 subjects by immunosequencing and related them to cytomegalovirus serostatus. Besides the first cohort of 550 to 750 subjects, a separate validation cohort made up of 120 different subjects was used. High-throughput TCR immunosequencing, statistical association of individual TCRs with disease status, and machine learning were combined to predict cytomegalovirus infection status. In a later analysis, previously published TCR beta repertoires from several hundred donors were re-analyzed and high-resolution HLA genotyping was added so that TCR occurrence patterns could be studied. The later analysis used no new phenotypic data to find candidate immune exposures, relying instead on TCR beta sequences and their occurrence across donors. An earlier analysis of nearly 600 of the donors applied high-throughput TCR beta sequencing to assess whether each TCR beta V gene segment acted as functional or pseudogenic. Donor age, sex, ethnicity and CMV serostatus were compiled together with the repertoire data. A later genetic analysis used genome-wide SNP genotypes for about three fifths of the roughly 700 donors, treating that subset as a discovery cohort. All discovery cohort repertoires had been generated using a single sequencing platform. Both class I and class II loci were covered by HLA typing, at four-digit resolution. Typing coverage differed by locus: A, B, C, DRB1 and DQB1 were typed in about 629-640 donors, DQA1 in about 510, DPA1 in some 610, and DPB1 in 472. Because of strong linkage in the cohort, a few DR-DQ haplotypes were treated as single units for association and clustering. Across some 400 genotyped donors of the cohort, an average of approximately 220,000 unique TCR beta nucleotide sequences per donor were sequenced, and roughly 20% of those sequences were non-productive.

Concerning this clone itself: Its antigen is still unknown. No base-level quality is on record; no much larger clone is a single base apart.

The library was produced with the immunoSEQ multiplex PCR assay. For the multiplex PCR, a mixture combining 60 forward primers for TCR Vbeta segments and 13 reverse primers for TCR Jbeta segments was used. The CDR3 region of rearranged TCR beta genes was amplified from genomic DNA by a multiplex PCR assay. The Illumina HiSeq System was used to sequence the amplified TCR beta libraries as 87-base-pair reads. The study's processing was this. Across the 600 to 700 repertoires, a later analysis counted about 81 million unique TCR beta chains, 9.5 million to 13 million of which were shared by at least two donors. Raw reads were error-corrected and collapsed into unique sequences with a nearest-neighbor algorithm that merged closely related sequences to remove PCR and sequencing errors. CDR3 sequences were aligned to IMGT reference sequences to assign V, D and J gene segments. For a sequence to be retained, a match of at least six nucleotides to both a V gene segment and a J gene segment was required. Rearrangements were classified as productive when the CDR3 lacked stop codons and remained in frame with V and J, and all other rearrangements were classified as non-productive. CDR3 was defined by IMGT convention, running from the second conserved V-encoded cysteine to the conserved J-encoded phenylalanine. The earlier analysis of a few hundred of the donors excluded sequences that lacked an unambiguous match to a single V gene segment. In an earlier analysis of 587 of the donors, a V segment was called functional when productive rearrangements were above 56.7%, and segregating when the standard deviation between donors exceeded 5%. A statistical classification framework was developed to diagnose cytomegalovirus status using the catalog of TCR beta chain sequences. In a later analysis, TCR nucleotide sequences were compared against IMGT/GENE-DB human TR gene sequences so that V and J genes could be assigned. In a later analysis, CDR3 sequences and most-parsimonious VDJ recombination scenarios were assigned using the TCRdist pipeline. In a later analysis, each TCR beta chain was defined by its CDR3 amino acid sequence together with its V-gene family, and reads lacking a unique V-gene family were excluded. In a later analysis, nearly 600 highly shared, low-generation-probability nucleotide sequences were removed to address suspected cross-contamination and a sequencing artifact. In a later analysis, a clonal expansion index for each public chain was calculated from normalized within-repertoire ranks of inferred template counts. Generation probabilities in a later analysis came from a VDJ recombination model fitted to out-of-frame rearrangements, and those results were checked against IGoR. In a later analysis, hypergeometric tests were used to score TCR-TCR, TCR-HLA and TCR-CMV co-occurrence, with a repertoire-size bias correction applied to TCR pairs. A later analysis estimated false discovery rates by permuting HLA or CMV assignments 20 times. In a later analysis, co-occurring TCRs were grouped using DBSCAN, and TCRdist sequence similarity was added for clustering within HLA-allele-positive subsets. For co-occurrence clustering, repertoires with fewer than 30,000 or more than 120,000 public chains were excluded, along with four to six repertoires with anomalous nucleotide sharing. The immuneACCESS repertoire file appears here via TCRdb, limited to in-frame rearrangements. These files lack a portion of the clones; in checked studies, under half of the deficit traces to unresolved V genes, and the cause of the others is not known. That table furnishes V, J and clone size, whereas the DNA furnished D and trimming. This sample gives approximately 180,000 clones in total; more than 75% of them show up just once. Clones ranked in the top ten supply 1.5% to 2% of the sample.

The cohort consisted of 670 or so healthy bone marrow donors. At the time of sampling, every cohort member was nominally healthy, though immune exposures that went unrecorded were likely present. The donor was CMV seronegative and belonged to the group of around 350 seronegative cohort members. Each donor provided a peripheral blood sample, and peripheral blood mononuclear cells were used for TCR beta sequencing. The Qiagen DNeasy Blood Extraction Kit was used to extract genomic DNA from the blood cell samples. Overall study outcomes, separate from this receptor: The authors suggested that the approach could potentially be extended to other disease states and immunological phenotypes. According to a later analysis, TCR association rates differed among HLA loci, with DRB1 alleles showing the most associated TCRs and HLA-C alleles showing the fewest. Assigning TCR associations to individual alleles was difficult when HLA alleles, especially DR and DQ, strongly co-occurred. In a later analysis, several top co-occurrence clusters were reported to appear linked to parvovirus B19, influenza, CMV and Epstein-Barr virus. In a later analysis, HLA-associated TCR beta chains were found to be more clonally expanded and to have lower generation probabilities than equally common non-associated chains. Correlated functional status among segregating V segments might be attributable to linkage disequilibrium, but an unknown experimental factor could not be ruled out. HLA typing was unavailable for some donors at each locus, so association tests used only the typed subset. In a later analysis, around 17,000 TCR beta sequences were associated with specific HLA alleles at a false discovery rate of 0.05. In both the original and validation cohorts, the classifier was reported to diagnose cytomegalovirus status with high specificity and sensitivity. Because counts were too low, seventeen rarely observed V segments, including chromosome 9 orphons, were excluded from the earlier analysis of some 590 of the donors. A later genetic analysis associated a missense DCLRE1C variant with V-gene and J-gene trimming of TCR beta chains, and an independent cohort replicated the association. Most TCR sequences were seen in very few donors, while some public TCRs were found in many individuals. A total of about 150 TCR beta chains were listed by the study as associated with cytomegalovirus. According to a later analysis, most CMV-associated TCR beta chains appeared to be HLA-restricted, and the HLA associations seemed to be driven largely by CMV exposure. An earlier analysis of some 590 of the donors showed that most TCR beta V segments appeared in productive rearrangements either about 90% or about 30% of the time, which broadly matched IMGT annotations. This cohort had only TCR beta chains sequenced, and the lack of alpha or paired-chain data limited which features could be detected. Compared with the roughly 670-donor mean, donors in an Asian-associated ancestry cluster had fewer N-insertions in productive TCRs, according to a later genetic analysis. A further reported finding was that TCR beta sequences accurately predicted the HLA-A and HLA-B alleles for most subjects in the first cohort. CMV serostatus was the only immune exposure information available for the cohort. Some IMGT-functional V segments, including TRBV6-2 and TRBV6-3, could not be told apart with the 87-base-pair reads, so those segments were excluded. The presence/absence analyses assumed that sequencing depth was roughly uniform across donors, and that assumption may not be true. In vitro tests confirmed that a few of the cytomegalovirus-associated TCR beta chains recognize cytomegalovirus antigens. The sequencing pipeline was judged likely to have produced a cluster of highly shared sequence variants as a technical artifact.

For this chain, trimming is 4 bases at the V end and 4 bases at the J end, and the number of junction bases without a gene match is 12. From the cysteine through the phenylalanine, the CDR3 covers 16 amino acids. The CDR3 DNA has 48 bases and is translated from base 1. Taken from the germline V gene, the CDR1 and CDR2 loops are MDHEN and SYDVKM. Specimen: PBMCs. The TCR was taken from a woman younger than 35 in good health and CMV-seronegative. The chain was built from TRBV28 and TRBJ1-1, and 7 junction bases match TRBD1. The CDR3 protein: CASSSPRQGDITEAFF. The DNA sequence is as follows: TGTGCCAGCAGTTCCCCGCGGCAGGGGGATATCACTGAAGCTTTCTTT.